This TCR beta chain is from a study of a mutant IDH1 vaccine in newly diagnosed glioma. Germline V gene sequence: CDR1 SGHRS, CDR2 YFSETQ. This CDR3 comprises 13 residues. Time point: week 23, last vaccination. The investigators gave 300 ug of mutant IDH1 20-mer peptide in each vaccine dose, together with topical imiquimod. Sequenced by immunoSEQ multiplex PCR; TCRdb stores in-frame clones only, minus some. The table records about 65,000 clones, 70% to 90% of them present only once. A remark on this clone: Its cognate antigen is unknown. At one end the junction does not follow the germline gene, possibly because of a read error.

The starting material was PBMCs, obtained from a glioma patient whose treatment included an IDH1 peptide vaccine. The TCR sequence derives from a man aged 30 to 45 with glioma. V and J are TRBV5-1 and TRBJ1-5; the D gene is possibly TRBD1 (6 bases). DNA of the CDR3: TGCACCAGCAGCTTGGTAGGTGGACAGCCTCAGCATTTT. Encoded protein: CTSSLVGGQPQHF.